This TCR beta chain was sequenced for a study of blood T cells in healthy people across ages. Study observations and caveats: The unsorted PBMCs prevented any conclusive comparison of naive versus antigen-experienced cells. A strong correlation was seen between TCR beta diversity and naive T cell percentage. One million T cells yielded diversity estimates that were considered underestimates.

For this clonotype: Antigen unknown.

This CDR3 spans 14 amino acids. Per the germline V gene, CDR1 is DFQATT and CDR2 is SNEGSKA (reference sequence). The V and J ends lost 6 bases and 2 bases, in that order; junction bases with no gene match: 6. Extraction of total RNA produced a minimum of 5.5 micrograms from each sample. Using a J-beta primer mix together with a sample-barcoded 5' primer, a second PCR was run for 7 to 11 cycles. TCRdb called the 5' RACE reads again in MiXCR, with one record for every CDR3 protein. The data show over a million distinct CDR3 sequences, with less than 45% seen just once and around 4% held by the top ten.

Sequencing input: blood. V usage is TRBV20-1 and J usage is TRBJ1-2, with 10 nucleotides matching TRBD1. The TCR comes from a young woman in good health. The CDR3 reads CSAGGQGFNYGYTF. In DNA, the CDR3 is TGCAGTGCGGGGGGACAGGGGTTCAACTATGGCTACACCTTC.